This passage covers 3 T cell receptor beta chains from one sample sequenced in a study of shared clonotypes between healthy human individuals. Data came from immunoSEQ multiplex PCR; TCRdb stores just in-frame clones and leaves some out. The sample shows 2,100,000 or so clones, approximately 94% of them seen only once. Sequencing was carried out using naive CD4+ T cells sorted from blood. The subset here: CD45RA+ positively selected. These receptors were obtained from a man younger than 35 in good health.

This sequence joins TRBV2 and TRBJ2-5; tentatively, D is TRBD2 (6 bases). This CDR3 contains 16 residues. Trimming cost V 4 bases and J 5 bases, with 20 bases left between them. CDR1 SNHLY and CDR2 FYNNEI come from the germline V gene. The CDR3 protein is CASSVGHGGGGETQYF. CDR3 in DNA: TGTGCCAGCAGTGTGGGCCACGGGGGAGGCGGGGAGACCCAGTACTTC.

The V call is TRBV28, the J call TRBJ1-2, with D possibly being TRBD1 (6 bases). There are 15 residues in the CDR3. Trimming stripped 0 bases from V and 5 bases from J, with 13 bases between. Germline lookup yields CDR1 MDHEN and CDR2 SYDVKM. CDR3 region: CASSLWRDKAYGYTF. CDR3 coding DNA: TGTGCCAGCAGTTTATGGAGGGACAAAGCATATGGCTACACCTTC.

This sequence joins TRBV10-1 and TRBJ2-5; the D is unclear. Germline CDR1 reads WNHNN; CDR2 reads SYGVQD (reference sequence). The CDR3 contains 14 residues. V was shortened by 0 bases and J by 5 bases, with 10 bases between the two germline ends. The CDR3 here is CASSESVGVETQYF. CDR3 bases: TGCGCCAGCAGTGAGTCGGTTGGGGTGGAGACCCAGTACTTC.